The rows below give T cell receptor beta chains drawn from one sample of a study of blood T cell repertoires in COVID-19. The protocol was immunoSEQ multiplex PCR, while the TCRdb copy is restricted to in-frame clones and leaves out a portion. The table lists 350,000 or so clones, about nine tenths of them singletons. The specimen sequenced was peripheral blood. The receptor source for this set is a woman aged 55-69 years with COVID-19, enrolled during active disease. Each CDR3 is given with its conserved first and last residue.

J	V	CDR3
TRBJ1-2	TRBV27	CASRSWGTEKSGYTF
TRBJ2-2	TRBV11-2	CASSLKGGLSTGELFF
TRBJ2-5	TRBV11-1	CASSLPQGRETQYF
TRBJ2-7	TRBV10-2	CASLRGIPSYEQYF
TRBJ1-4	TRBV28	CASRAGQGALKLFF
TRBJ1-1	TRBV7-3	CASSRNRDTEAFF
TRBJ1-3	TRBV11-2	CASSAGGSSGNTIYF
TRBJ1-3	TRBV18	CASFQSGNTIYF
TRBJ1-1	TRBV24-1	CATSDSSRVIDDGTEAFF
TRBJ1-1	TRBV19	CASIGQLNTEAFF
TRBJ2-7	TRBV5-5	CASSSPAVRGSYEQYF
TRBJ2-7	TRBV3-1/TRBV3-2	CASSQGTSASYEQYF
TRBJ2-3	TRBV18	CASSPPQGKSTDTQYF
TRBJ2-7	TRBV3-1/TRBV3-2	CASSHGGTQGLGEQYF
TRBJ2-3	TRBV19	CASSIGSGDTQYF
TRBJ2-4	TRBV7-3	CASSLGGFSAKNIQYF
TRBJ1-1	TRBV19	CASSTWASNKNTEAFF
TRBJ2-3	TRBV9	CASSVGVLTGGLDTQYF
TRBJ2-7	TRBV11-1	CASSLARDRIAYEQYF
TRBJ2-1	TRBV5-4	CASSSLGAGGHSPYNEQFF
TRBJ1-1	TRBV6-5	CASRGTGRNAEAFF
TRBJ1-6	TRBV19	CASMGGSGAPNSPLHF
TRBJ1-1	TRBV18	CASSPLDRGNTEAFF
TRBJ1-2	TRBV5-6	CASTPTGAAAYGYTF
TRBJ2-2	TRBV7-6	CASSYLFQGDTGELFF
TRBJ1-3	TRBV20-1	CSARSGNTIYF
TRBJ2-5	TRBV3-1/TRBV3-2	CASSHPRRPSGFQETQYF
TRBJ2-1	TRBV5-1	CASSLGTSGGYNEQFF
TRBJ2-3	TRBV6-5	CASRHTGGDTQYF
TRBJ2-7	TRBV5-5	CASSFGRGIYEQYF
TRBJ2-5	TRBV6-5	CATSALGAVGKTQYF